The rows below give T cell receptor beta chains drawn from one sample of a study of Graves' ophthalmopathy and Graves' hyperthyroidism. TCRdb re-analysed the multiplex PCR reads in MiXCR, keeping a single row per CDR3 protein. The sample records roughly 600,000 distinct CDR3 sequences, approximately 35% being singletons. The source material was peripheral blood or thyroid tissue (not recorded which). Receptors were obtained from an adult man with Graves' hyperthyroidism. Each CDR3 is given without its conserved first and last residue. Size is stated for part of the rows, as once, few or many counts, or as a class when the clone is expanded.

>13|TRBJ2-6|NA|TRBV10-3
AISDGGVGANVLT
>13|TRBJ2-5|many|TRBV5-5
ASSPDGGYVETQY
>11|TRBJ2-7|many|TRBV24-1
ATSDPTGYEQY
>12|TRBJ1-5|few|TRBV27
ASSPAGPNQPQH
>15|NA|NA|TRBV24-1
ATSDFGGTGAYNEQF
>13|TRBJ2-5|many|TRBV6-1
ASSSRTGSQETQY
>10|TRBJ1-2|NA|TRBV29-1
SLARGRFGYT
>11|TRBJ2-7|once|TRBV27
ASGFQGSYEQY
>11|TRBJ1-2|few|TRBV7-9
ASSPKTGLGYT
>8|TRBJ1-1|many|TRBV9
ASSPTAAG
>15|TRBJ2-5|many|TRBV7-9
ASSSPLTSAGEKTQY
>12|TRBJ2-2|NA|TRBV7-1
ASTRRDSTGELF
>12|TRBJ2-3|NA|TRBV7-2
ASSLVSPTDTQY
>12|TRBJ1-1|many|TRBV29-1
SVAGVMTNTEAF
>12|TRBJ2-7|NA|TRBV11-2
ASSLFSGKHGQY